This entry lists 24 T cell receptor beta chains sequenced from one sample in a study of blood T cell repertoires in COVID-19. The protocol was immunoSEQ multiplex PCR, while the TCRdb copy is restricted to in-frame clones and leaves out a portion. Of around 50,000 clones in the sample, roughly four fifths were seen once. The sample consisted of peripheral blood. These receptors were collected from a woman older than 75 with acute or convalescent COVID-19.

V and J are TRBV10-3 and TRBJ1-4, with a possible D match to TRBD1 (6 bases). The germline V and J ends were trimmed by 3 bases and 1 base, with 12 bases remaining between them. This CDR3 is 16 amino acids long. Germline V gene sequence: CDR1 ENHRY, CDR2 SYGVKD. CDR3 nucleotide sequence: TGTGCCATCAGTGACAAGGGGGGGCGAACTAATGAAAAACTGTTTTTT. Its protein product is CAISDKGGRTNEKLFF.

The rearrangement joins TRBV27 to TRBJ2-2, with TRBD2 identical over 15 bases. This CDR3 is 17 amino acids long. V was clipped by 6 bases and J by 5 bases; unmatched bases: 7. Looked up from germline, CDR1 is MNHEY and CDR2 is SMNVEV (reference sequence). This chain's CDR3 is CASRIGLAGGKTGELFF. In nucleotides, the CDR3 is TGTGCCAGCAGAATCGGACTAGCGGGAGGGAAAACCGGGGAGCTGTTTTTT.

The CDR3 reads CASSQLGTSVGNEQFF. CDR3 DNA sequence: TGTGCCAGCAGCCAATTAGGGACTAGCGTCGGTAATGAGCAGTTCTTC. The chain employs TRBV3-1 (or the pseudogene TRBV3-2) and TRBJ2-1; 10 nucleotides agree with TRBD2. The CDR3 is 16 amino acids. From germline, CDR1 is LGHDT and CDR2 YNNKEL (reference sequence). After removal of 2 bases from V and 7 bases from J, the junction contained 8 bases not matched to a gene.

V gene TRBV28 combines with J gene TRBJ1-5; D is undetermined. Per the germline V gene, CDR1 is MDHEN and CDR2 is SYDVKM. Trimming removed 5 bases at V and 7 bases at J, with 15 bases between. The CDR3 has 14 amino acids. CDR3 sequence reads: CASSPAGLGQPQHF. The CDR3 region has the DNA TGTGCCAGCAGTCCCGCCGGACTCGGACAGCCCCAGCATTTT.

This clone was seen a handful of times. The chain employs TRBV12-5 and TRBJ1-2; tentatively, D is TRBD1 (6 bases). The germline V and J ends were trimmed by 4 bases and 13 bases, with 16 bases remaining between them. Per germline, CDR1 LGHNT and CDR2 FRNRAP. The CDR3 loop spans 12 amino acids. The CDR3 spells CASGSDSGSCTF. In DNA form, the CDR3 reads TGTGCTAGTGGTTCGGACAGTGGCTCTTGCACCTTC.

The CDR3 DNA is TGTGCCAGTAGGAGCACTAGCGTCGAGCAGTTCTTC. Translating gives CASRSTSVEQFF. The rearrangement links TRBV19 to TRBJ2-1; the match to TRBD2 covers 7 bases. J gave up 10 bases and V 6 bases, and 6 bases lay outside the gene matches. Germline V gives CDR1 LNHDA, CDR2 SQIVND (reference sequence). This CDR3 region has 12 residues.

The chain has TRBV5-1 and TRBJ2-3; 10 positions match TRBD2. V dropped 3 bases and J dropped 0; count of bases not matched to a gene: 7. This CDR3 has 17 residues. Looked up from germline, CDR1 is SGHRS and CDR2 is YFSETQ. The CDR3 DNA follows: TGCGCCAGCAGCTGGACAAGCGGGGGGGGAAGCACAGATACGCAGTATTTT. Its protein product is CASSWTSGGGSTDTQYF.

This clone was seen a handful of times. V and J are TRBV5-1 and TRBJ1-1, with 7 positions matching TRBD1. This CDR3 spans 16 amino acids. J was trimmed by 0 bases and V by 5 bases; bases with no gene match: 10. Germline V gene sequence: CDR1 SGHRS, CDR2 YFSETQ. The CDR3 protein is CASSPGGQPLNTEAFF. CDR3 bases: TGCGCCAGCAGTCCAGGGGGACAGCCTCTGAACACTGAAGCTTTCTTT.

The V gene is TRBV19, the J gene TRBJ1-2; D is perhaps TRBD1 (6 bases). V dropped 3 bases and J dropped 6 bases, with 8 bases sitting between them. The CDR3 loop spans 12 amino acids. CDR1 LNHDA and CDR2 SQIVND come from the germline V gene (reference sequence). The CDR3 region is CASSISGDGYTF. In nucleotides, the CDR3 is TGTGCCAGTAGTATTTCAGGGGATGGCTACACCTTC.

The V gene is TRBV3-1 (or the pseudogene TRBV3-2), the J gene TRBJ2-1, with D perhaps TRBD2 (6 bases). The CDR3 has 16 amino acids. Trimming cost V 1 base and J 7 bases, with 17 bases left between them. Germline V lookup: CDR1 LGHDT, CDR2 YNNKEL (reference sequence). In DNA form, the CDR3 reads TGTGCCAGCAGCCAAGGCATGGCGGGACTGACGAATGAGCAGTTCTTC. Translating it yields CASSQGMAGLTNEQFF.

This clone showed up just a few times. The rearrangement joins TRBV28 to TRBJ2-3; D is possibly TRBD2 (5 bases). V was shortened by 7 bases and J by 1 base, with 12 bases between the two germline ends. Per the germline V gene, CDR1 is MDHEN and CDR2 is SYDVKM. The CDR3 spans 14 residues. The CDR3 nucleotides read TGTGCCAGCATTCAACTGCGGGGCACAGATACGCAGTATTTT. Translating gives CASIQLRGTDTQYF.

This chain connects TRBV12-5 to TRBJ1-5; TRBD1 agrees at 7 bases. CDR1 is LGHNT, CDR2 FRNRAP, per germline. The CDR3 runs to 14 residues. J was trimmed by 2 bases and V by 6 bases; bases with no gene match: 4. CDR3 sequence: CASGAQGGNQPQHF. DNA of the CDR3: TGTGCTAGTGGCGCCCAGGGGGGCAATCAGCCCCAGCATTTT.

The chain recombines TRBV9 with TRBJ2-3; tentatively, D is TRBD2 (5 bases). The germline CDR1 and CDR2 sequences are SGDLS and YYNGEE. This CDR3 is 14 amino acids long. V was cut by 0 bases and J by 3 bases, with 8 bases left in between. In DNA, the CDR3 is TGTGCCAGCAGCGTAGGGCTAGCAACAGATACGCAGTATTTT. Translating it yields CASSVGLATDTQYF.

The chain recombines TRBV11-2 with TRBJ2-7; 7 nucleotides line up with TRBD1. The CDR3 extends over 15 amino acids. Trimming removed 6 bases from V and 5 bases from J; junction bases left unmatched: 13. Germline lookup yields CDR1 SGHAT and CDR2 FQNNGV. Written as DNA, the CDR3 is TGTGCCAGCAGTTCATTCGACAGGGCCCCCCACGAGCAGTACTTC. This gives the protein CASSSFDRAPHEQYF.

The chain carries TRBV28 and TRBJ2-1; TRBD1 aligns across 9 bases. Trimming at V came to 6 bases and at J to 4 bases, leaving 10 bases not matched to a gene. CDR1 is MDHEN and CDR2 is SYDVKM in the germline V gene. CDR3 length: 16 amino acids. The CDR3 region is CASRGAGTGLYNEQFF. The CDR3 coding sequence is TGTGCCAGCAGGGGAGCCGGGACAGGGCTTTACAATGAGCAGTTCTTC. Together with reference TRBV28 and TRBJ2-1, the CDR3 gives the full variable domain: DVKVTQSSRYLVKRTGEKVFLECVQDMDHENMFWYRQDPGLGLRLIYFSYDVKMKEKGDIPEGYSVSREKKERFSLILESASTNQTSMYLCASRGAGTGLYNEQFFGPGTRLTVL.

The chain combines TRBV11-2 with TRBJ2-7; D is unresolved. The CDR3 loop spans 11 amino acids. CDR1 is SGHAT, CDR2 FQNNGV, per germline. The V gene lost 6 bases and the J gene lost 1 base, with 4 bases spanning the gap. The CDR3 is CASSQSYEQYF. In DNA form, the CDR3 reads TGTGCCAGCAGTCAGTCCTACGAGCAGTACTTC.

The V and J genes are TRBV6-2 or TRBV6-3 and TRBJ2-5; 8 bases line up with TRBD2. V lost 6 bases to trimming and J lost 5 bases; unmatched junction nucleotides: 8. The CDR3 has 14 residues. From germline, CDR1 is MNHEY and CDR2 SVGEGT. DNA of the CDR3: TGTGCCAGCAGCCCTCGGACTAGCCCTGAGACCCAGTACTTC. Encoded protein: CASSPRTSPETQYF.

V usage is TRBV5-1 and J usage is TRBJ2-7; D call uncertain. Germline lookup yields CDR1 SGHRS and CDR2 YFSETQ. The CDR3 totals 13 residues. V lost 0 bases and J 3 bases, leaving 7 bases between the germline ends. The CDR3 bases are TGCGCCAGCAGCTTGGGGGCTTACTACGAGCAGTACTTC. It yields the protein CASSLGAYYEQYF. The entire variable domain, with the rest obtained from reference TRBV5-1 and TRBJ2-7, is as follows: KAGVTQTPRYLIKTRGQQVTLSCSPISGHRSVSWYQQTPGQGLQFLFEYFSETQRNKGNFPGRFSGRQFSNSRSEMNVSTLELGDSALYLCASSLGAYYEQYFGPGTRLTVT.

The V gene is TRBV7-3, the J gene TRBJ1-2, with unresolved D. CDR1 is SGHTA and CDR2 is FQGTGA in the germline V gene. The CDR3 covers 15 residues. Trimming removed 0 bases at V and 8 bases at J, with 16 bases between. The CDR3 DNA sequence: TGTGCCAGCAGCTTAACTCCCACCGATAGCCAGGGCTACACCTTC. Its protein is CASSLTPTDSQGYTF.

V and J are TRBV5-1 and TRBJ1-3; TRBD1 matches at 10 bases. Germline V gene data show CDR1 as SGHRS and CDR2 as YFSETQ. The CDR3 covers 17 residues. V lost 3 bases and J lost 0; bases outside the gene matches: 6. The CDR3 spells CASSSSGQGFSGNTIYF. The DNA for the CDR3 is TGCGCCAGCAGCTCATCGGGACAGGGGTTCTCTGGAAACACCATATATTTT. Based on the CDR3 plus reference TRBV5-1 and TRBJ1-3, the full variable domain is KAGVTQTPRYLIKTRGQQVTLSCSPISGHRSVSWYQQTPGQGLQFLFEYFSETQRNKGNFPGRFSGRQFSNSRSEMNVSTLELGDSALYLCASSSSGQGFSGNTIYFGEGSWLTVV.

The chain carries TRBV6-5 and TRBJ1-2; no definite D call. Germline assignment: CDR1 MNHEY and CDR2 SVGAGI. The CDR3 has 13 amino acids. Between the trimmed V and J ends, which lost 7 bases and 7 bases, there was a span of 16 bases. The CDR3 loop is CASKQGRRSGYTF. CDR3 nucleotides: TGTGCCAGCAAACAAGGGAGACGGAGTGGCTACACCTTC.

The CDR3 DNA sequence: TGTGCCAGCATCAGCGAGATGAACACTGAAGCTTTCTTT. This encodes CASISEMNTEAFF. The chain couples TRBV7-9 to TRBJ1-1, with unresolved D. The CDR3 contains 13 residues. Germline loops: CDR1 SEHNR, CDR2 FQNEAQ (reference sequence). Trimming pared 7 bases from V and 0 bases from J, leaving 9 bases between.

The chain links TRBV3-1 (or the pseudogene TRBV3-2) to TRBJ2-5, with TRBD2 identical over 11 bases. Germline CDR1 is LGHDT and CDR2 is YNNKEL (reference sequence). CDR3 length equals 13 residues. Trimming took 7 bases from V and 5 from J; bases not matched to a gene: 3. CDR3 region: CASNPSGRETQYF. In nucleotides, the CDR3 is TGTGCCAGCAACCCTAGCGGGAGGGAGACCCAGTACTTC.

The table lists this clone with a count of one. The rearrangement links TRBV5-1 to TRBJ2-1; 11 bases agree with TRBD2. This CDR3 has 18 residues. After removal of 0 bases from V and 5 bases from J, the junction contained 10 bases not matched to a gene. Germline V gene data show CDR1 as SGHRS and CDR2 as YFSETQ. The DNA of the CDR3 is TGCGCCAGCAGCTTGGGCTTACTAGCGGGAGTGGGCGACAATGAGCAGTTCTTC. Its protein product is CASSLGLLAGVGDNEQFF. Complete variable domain (other parts from reference TRBV5-1 and TRBJ2-1): KAGVTQTPRYLIKTRGQQVTLSCSPISGHRSVSWYQQTPGQGLQFLFEYFSETQRNKGNFPGRFSGRQFSNSRSEMNVSTLELGDSALYLCASSLGLLAGVGDNEQFFGPGTRLTVL.